The text below deals with one T cell receptor (beta chain). Its antigen specificity is not known. The sample holds no much larger clone one base away, and base qualities are not on file. This entry comes from a study of response to subunit inactivated influenza vaccine (dated by TCRdb to 2016 to 2018). The study in broad terms: The study used deep quantitative T cell receptor repertoire profiling to track responses to a trivalent subunit inactivated influenza vaccine. The paper's findings and limits, for the study overall: According to the authors, only a limited number of new T cells may be recruited by each seasonal influenza vaccination.

The library was built by means of RT-PCR. Sequenced using an Illumina HiSeq 2500. The public reads were run again by TCRdb, first through fastp at Q25 and then through MiXCR, and only productive beta chains were kept. Duplicate CDR3 protein sequences are folded into a single record with the most common DNA and genes. The sample contains 750,000 to 850,000 distinct CDR3 sequences, less than 20% of them found a single time. The ten largest clonotypes hold about a tenth of the sample. CDR1 and CDR2, per the germline V gene (reference sequence), are WNHNN and SYGVQD. Relative to germline, V is 3 bases shorter and J is 1 base shorter, with 7 bases between their ends. Counted from cysteine to phenylalanine, this CDR3 has 14 amino acids. The DNA shown is the 42-base CDR3, in frame from base 1.

This sequence was found in a man aged 50 to 59 who received an inactivated influenza vaccine. Donor details come from another sample of the same person, matched by shared clones. The input for sequencing was PBMCs from blood, taken approximately 5 days after vaccination. This chain joins TRBV10-1 to TRBJ1-3, with an unclear D gene assignment. CDR3 protein: CASSESGSGNTIYF. DNA sequence: TGCGCCAGCAGTGAATCGGGATCTGGAAACACCATATATTTT.